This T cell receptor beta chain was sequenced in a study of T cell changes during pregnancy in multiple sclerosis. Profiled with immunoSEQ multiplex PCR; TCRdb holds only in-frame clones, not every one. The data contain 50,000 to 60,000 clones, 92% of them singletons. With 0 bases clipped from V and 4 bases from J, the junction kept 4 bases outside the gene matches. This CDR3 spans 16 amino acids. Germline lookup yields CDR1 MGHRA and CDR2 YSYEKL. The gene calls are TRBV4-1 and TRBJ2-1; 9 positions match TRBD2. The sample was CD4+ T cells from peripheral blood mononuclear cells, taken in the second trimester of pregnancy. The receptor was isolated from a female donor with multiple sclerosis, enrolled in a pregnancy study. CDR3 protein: CASSQDRAGGYNEQFF. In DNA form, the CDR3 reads TGCGCCAGCAGCCAAGACAGGGCGGGGGGGTACAATGAGCAGTTCTTC.